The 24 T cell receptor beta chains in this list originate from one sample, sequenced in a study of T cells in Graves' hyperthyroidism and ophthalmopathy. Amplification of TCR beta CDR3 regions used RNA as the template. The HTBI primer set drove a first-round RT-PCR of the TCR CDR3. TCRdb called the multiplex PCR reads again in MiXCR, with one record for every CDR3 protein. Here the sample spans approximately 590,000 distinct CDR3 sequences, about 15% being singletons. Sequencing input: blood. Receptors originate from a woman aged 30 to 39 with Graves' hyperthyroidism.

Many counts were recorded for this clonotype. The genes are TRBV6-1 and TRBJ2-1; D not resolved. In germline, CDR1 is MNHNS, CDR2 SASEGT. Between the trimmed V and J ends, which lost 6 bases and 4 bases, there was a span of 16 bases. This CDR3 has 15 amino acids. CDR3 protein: CASSREHLGYNEQFF. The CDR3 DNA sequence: TGTGCCAGCAGCCGAGAACACCTAGGATACAATGAGCAGTTCTTC.

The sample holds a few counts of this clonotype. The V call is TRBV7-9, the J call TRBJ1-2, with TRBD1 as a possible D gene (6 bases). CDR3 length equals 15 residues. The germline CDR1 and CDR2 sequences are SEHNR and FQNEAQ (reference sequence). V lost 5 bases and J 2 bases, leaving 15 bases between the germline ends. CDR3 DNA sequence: TGTGCCAGCAGCCCCGAGGGGGGTAAAAACTATGGCTACACCTTC. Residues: CASSPEGGKNYGYTF. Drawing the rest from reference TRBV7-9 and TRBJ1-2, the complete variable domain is DTGVSQNPRHKITKRGQNVTFRCDPISEHNRLYWYRQTLGQGPEFLTYFQNEAQLEKSRLLSDRFSAERPKGSFSTLEIQRTEQGDSAMYLCASSPEGGKNYGYTFGSGTRLTVV.

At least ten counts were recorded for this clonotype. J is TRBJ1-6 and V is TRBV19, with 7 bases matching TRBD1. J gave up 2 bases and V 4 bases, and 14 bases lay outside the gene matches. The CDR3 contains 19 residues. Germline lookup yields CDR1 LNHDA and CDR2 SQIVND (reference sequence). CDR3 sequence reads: CASSNPKPGQTTYNSPLHF. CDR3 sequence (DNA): TGTGCCAGTAGTAACCCTAAACCGGGACAGACCACCTATAATTCACCCCTCCACTTT.

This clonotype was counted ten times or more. CDR3: CASSSALAGVVDEQFF. The CDR3 DNA follows: TGCGCCAGCAGCTCGGCCTTAGCGGGAGTAGTGGATGAGCAGTTCTTC. The V gene is TRBV5-1, the J gene TRBJ2-1; 9 positions match TRBD2. The CDR3 extends over 16 amino acids. Germline trimming cut 3 bases from V and 8 bases from J; bases unmatched to any gene: 12. The germline V gene encodes CDR1 SGHRS and CDR2 YFSETQ.

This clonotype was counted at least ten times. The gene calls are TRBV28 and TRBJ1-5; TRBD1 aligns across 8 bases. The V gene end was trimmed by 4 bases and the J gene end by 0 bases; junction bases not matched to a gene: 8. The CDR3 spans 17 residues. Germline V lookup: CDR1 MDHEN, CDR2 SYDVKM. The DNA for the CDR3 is TGTGCCAGCAGTTCTTACGGGACAGGTAATAGCAATCAGCCCCAGCATTTT. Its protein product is CASSSYGTGNSNQPQHF.

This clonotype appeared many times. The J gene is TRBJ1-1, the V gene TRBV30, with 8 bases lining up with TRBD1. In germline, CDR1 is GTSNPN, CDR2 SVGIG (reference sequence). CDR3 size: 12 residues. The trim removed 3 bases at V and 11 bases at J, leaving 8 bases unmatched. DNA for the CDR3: TGTGCCTGGAGCAGTAACAGGGGGGTGGCTTTCTTT. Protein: CAWSSNRGVAFF.

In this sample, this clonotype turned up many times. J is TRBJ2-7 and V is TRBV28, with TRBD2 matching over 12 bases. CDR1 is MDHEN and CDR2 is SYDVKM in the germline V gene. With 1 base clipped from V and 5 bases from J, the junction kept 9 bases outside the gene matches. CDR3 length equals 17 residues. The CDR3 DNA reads TGTGCCAGCAGTTTATTCCGGGCTAGCGGGAGGGCCCACGAGCAGTACTTC. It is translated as CASSLFRASGRAHEQYF.

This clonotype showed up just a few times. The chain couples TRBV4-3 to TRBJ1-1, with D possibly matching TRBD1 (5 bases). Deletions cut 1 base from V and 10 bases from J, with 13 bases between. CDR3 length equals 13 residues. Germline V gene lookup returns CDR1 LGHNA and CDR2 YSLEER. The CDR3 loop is CASSQARGVRAFF. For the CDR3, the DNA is TGCGCCAGCAGCCAAGCACGGGGGGTCAGAGCTTTCTTT.

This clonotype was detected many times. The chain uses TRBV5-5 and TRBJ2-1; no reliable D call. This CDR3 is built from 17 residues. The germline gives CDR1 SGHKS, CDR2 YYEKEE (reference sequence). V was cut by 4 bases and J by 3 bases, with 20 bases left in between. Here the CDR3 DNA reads TGTGCCAGCAGCCTCGGCCATGCCTATAAAGGCTACAATGAGCAGTTCTTC. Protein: CASSLGHAYKGYNEQFF.

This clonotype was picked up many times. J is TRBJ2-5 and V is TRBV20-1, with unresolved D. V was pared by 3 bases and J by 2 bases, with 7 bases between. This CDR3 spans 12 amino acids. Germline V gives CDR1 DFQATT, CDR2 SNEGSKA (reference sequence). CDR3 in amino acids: CSARETQETQYF. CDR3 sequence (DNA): TGCAGTGCTAGGGAAACTCAAGAGACCCAGTACTTC.

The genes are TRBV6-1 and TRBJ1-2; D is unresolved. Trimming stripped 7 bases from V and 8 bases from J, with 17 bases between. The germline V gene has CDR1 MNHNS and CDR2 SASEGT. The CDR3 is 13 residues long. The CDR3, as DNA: TGTGCCAGCAACTCCCCGTCCCAGAACGGCTACACCTTC. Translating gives CASNSPSQNGYTF.

This CDR3 is CASSSTGVGSTDTQYF. The DNA for the CDR3 is TGTGCCAGCAGTAGTACAGGGGTGGGTAGCACAGATACGCAGTATTTT. The chain couples TRBV6-1 to TRBJ2-3, with 7 bases matching TRBD1. CDR3 size: 16 residues. The germline CDR1 and CDR2 sequences are MNHNS and SASEGT. Trimming at V came to 5 bases and at J to 0 bases, leaving 8 bases not matched to a gene.

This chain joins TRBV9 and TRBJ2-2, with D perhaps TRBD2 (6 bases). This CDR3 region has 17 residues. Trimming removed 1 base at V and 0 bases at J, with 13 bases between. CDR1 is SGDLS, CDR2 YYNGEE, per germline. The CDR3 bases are TGTGCCAGCAGCGTATTAGGAGGGTCCGCGAACACCGGGGAGCTGTTTTTT. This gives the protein CASSVLGGSANTGELFF. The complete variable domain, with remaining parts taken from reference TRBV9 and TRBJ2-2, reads DSGVTQTPKHLITATGQRVTLRCSPRSGDLSVYWYQQSLDQGLQFLIQYYNGEERAKGNILERFSAQQFPDLHSELNLSSLELGDSALYFCASSVLGGSANTGELFFGEGSRLTVL.

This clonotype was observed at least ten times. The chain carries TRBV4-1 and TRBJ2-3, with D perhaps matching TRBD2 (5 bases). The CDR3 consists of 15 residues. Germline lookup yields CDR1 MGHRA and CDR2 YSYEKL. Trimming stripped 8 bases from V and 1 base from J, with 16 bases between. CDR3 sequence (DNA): TGCGCCAGCGCAAGGAGGACTCGCGGCACAGATACGCAGTATTTT. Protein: CASARRTRGTDTQYF.

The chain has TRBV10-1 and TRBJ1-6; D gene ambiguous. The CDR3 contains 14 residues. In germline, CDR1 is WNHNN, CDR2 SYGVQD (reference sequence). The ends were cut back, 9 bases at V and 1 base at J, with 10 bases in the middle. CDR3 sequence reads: CARVDGSYNSPLHF. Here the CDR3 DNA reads TGCGCCAGGGTAGACGGTTCCTATAATTCACCCCTCCACTTT.

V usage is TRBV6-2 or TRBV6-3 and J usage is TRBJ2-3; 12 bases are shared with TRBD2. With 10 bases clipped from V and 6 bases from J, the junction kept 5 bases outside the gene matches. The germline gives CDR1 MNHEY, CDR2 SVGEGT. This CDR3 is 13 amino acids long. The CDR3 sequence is CAIRLAGADTQYF. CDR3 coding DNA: TGTGCCATCCGACTAGCGGGAGCGGATACGCAGTATTTT.

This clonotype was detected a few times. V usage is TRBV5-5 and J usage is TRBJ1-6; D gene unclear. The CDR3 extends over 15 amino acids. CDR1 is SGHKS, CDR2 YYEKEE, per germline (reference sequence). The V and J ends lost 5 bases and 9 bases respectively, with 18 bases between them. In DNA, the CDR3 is TGTGCCAGCAGTTCCTATTCAGTGAAAGGTTCACCCCTCCACTTT. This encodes CASSSYSVKGSPLHF. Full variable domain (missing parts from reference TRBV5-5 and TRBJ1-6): DAGVTQSPTHLIKTRGQQVTLRCSPISGHKSVSWYQQVLGQGPQFIFQYYEKEERGRGNFPDRFSARQFPNYSSELNVNALLLGDSALYLCASSSYSVKGSPLHFGNGTRLTVT.

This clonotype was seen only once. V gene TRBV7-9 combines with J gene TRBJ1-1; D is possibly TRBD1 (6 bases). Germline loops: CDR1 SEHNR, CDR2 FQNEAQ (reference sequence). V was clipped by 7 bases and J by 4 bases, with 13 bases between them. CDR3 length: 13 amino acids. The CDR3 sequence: CASISGDTTEAFF. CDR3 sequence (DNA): TGTGCCAGCATTTCAGGGGATACCACTGAAGCTTTCTTT.

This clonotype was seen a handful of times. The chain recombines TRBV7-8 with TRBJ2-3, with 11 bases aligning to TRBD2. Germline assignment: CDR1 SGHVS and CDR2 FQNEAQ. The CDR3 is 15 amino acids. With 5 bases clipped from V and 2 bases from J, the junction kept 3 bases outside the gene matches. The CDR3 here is CASSGGLADTDTQYF. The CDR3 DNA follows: TGTGCCAGCAGCGGGGGACTAGCGGACACAGATACGCAGTATTTT.

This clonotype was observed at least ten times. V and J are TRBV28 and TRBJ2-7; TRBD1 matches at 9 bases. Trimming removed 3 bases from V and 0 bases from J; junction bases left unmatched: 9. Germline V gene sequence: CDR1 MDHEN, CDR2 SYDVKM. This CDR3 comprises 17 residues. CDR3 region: CASSFETGGSFSYEQYF. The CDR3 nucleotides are TGTGCCAGCAGTTTCGAGACAGGGGGTTCTTTCTCCTACGAGCAGTACTTC.

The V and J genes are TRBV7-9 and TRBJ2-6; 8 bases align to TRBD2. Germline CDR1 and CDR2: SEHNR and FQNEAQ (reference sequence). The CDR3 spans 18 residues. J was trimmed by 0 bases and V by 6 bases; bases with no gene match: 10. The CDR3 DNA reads TGTGCCAGCAGGCCCGCGGGACTAGTAAACTCTGGGGCCAACGTCCTGACTTTC. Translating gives CASRPAGLVNSGANVLTF. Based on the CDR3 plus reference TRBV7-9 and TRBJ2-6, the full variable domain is DTGVSQNPRHKITKRGQNVTFRCDPISEHNRLYWYRQTLGQGPEFLTYFQNEAQLEKSRLLSDRFSAERPKGSFSTLEIQRTEQGDSAMYLCASRPAGLVNSGANVLTFGAGSRLTVL.

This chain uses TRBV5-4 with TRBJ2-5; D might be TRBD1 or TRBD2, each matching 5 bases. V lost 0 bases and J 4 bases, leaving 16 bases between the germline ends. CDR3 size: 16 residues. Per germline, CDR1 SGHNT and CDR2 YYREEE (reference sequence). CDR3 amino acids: CASSLGLGSTGETQYF. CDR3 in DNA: TGTGCCAGCAGCTTGGGGCTGGGGAGCACAGGAGAGACCCAGTACTTC.

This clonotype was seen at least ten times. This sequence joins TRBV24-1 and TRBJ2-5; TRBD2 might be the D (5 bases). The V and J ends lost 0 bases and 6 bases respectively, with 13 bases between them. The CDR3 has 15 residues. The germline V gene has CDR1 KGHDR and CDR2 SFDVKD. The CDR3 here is CATSDLAGGRQTQYF. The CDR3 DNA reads TGTGCCACCAGTGATTTGGCGGGTGGTCGCCAGACCCAGTACTTC.

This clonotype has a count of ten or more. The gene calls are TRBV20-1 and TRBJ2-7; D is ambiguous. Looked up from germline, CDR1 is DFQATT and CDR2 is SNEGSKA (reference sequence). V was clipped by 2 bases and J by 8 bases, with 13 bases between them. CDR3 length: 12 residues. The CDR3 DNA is TGCAGTGCTAGAACTCTGGATCCTAAGCAGTACTTC. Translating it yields CSARTLDPKQYF.